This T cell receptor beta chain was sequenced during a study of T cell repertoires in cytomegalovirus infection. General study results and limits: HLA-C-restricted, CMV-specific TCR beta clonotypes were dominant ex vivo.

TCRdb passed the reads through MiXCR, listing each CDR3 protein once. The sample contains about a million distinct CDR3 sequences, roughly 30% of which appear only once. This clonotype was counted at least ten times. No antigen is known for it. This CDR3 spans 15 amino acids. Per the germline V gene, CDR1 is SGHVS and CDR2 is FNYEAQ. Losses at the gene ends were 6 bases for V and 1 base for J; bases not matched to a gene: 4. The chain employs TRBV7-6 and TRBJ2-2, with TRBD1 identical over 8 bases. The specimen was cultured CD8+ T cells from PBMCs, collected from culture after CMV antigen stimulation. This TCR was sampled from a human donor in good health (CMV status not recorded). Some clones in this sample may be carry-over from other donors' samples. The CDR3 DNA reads TGTGCCAGCAGGACCGGGACAGGGAACACCGGGGAGCTGTTTTTT. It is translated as CASRTGTGNTGELFF. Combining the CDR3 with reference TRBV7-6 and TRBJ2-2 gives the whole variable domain GAGVSQSPRYKVTKRGQDVALRCDPISGHVSLYWYRQALGQGPEFLTYFNYEAQQDKSGLPNDRFSAERPEGSISTLTIQRTEQRDSAMYRCASRTGTGNTGELFFGEGSRLTVL.